The rows below give T cell receptor beta chains drawn from one sample of a study of Graves' ophthalmopathy and Graves' hyperthyroidism. TCRdb used MiXCR to reprocess the multiplex PCR reads, holding one entry per CDR3 protein. The sample lists 150,000 to 200,000 distinct CDR3 sequences, under 45% seen once, with 8% to 9% in the top ten. The sample was peripheral blood. All receptors come from a man aged 30-40 years with Graves' ophthalmopathy. Each CDR3 is given with its conserved first and last residue. The D gene is left open where the match is weak.

V: TRBV29-1
J: TRBJ1-5
D: -
CDR3: CSVEVESNQPQHF

V: TRBV28
J: TRBJ2-2
D: TRBD1
CDR3: CASSFRTGGLNTGELFF

V: TRBV30
J: TRBJ1-6
D: -
CDR3: CAWSRQFNSPLHF

V: TRBV15
J: TRBJ1-2
D: -
CDR3: CATSRDREINYGYTF

V: TRBV6-2/TRBV6-3
J: TRBJ2-7
D: -
CDR3: CASRQRSTGSYEQYF

V: TRBV7-2
J: TRBJ1-1
D: TRBD1
CDR3: CASSSRQGARTEAFF

V: TRBV7-8
J: TRBJ2-5
D: -
CDR3: CASSLGRTAREYQETQYF

V: TRBV11-3
J: TRBJ1-5
D: TRBD1
CDR3: CANSRGDQPQHF

V: TRBV6-2/TRBV6-3
J: TRBJ1-2
D: -
CDR3: CASSSPMGYGYTF

V: TRBV2
J: TRBJ1-2
D: TRBD1
CDR3: CASRPPGQTNYGYTF

V: TRBV20-1
J: TRBJ2-5
D: -
CDR3: CSVTTPQAQETQYF

V: TRBV6-2/TRBV6-3
J: TRBJ2-5
D: -
CDR3: CASSLAYQEAQYF

V: TRBV6-5
J: TRBJ1-1
D: TRBD1
CDR3: CASIPQGAVNTEAFF

V: TRBV6-1
J: TRBJ2-2
D: -
CDR3: CASRWGGELFF

V: TRBV6-1
J: TRBJ2-7
D: -
CDR3: CATDTYEQYF

V: TRBV12-3/TRBV12-4
J: TRBJ1-1
D: -
CDR3: CASSPRTAMNTEAFF

V: TRBV6-5
J: TRBJ1-5
D: TRBD1
CDR3: CASRRQGGSNQPQHF

V: TRBV6-4
J: TRBJ1-2
D: -
CDR3: CATTSDTGIYGYTF

V: TRBV30
J: TRBJ2-7
D: TRBD1
CDR3: CAWTSTGVEQYF

V: TRBV11-2
J: TRBJ1-1
D: TRBD1
CDR3: CASSPKRQGGWSTEAFF

V: TRBV29-1
J: TRBJ2-7
D: TRBD2
CDR3: CSVQPLGTSGRSEQYF

V: TRBV4-3
J: TRBJ2-2
D: TRBD2
CDR3: CASSQILAGGLTGELFF

V: TRBV5-6
J: TRBJ2-7
D: TRBD2
CDR3: CASSRLAGGPIPEQYF

V: TRBV6-1
J: TRBJ2-5
D: -
CDR3: CASRWGQGSTETQYF

V: TRBV28
J: -
D: TRBD2
CDR3: CASRHRRLSGGSYEQYF

V: TRBV11-2
J: TRBJ2-7
D: -
CDR3: CASSSGKGTPPYEQYF

V: TRBV12-3/TRBV12-4
J: TRBJ1-1
D: -
CDR3: CASSLEGRTEAFF

V: TRBV11-2
J: TRBJ2-7
D: -
CDR3: CASSFRAAGPISYEQYF

V: TRBV7-9
J: TRBJ1-2
D: TRBD1
CDR3: CASSLNRGINYGYTF

V: TRBV29-1
J: TRBJ2-7
D: TRBD2
CDR3: CSVERQGGDEQYF

V: TRBV6-5
J: TRBJ1-5
D: -
CDR3: CASSPLGDSNQPQHF

V: TRBV19
J: TRBJ2-5
D: -
CDR3: CASSTAGRETQYF

V: TRBV28
J: TRBJ1-6
D: -
CDR3: CASSLTPNNSPLHF

V: TRBV12-3/TRBV12-4
J: TRBJ2-2
D: -
CDR3: CASSFTRKGPTGELFF

V: TRBV12-3/TRBV12-4
J: TRBJ1-5
D: -
CDR3: CASSLDLNQPQHF

V: TRBV28
J: TRBJ1-2
D: -
CDR3: CASSPPPQDRGPYGYTF

V: TRBV7-2
J: TRBJ2-7
D: -
CDR3: CASSSQRVERYF

V: TRBV6-5
J: TRBJ2-2
D: -
CDR3: CASRYNTGELFF

V: TRBV7-2
J: TRBJ2-4
D: TRBD2
CDR3: CASSAGTSGGGIQYF

V: TRBV6-1
J: TRBJ1-6
D: -
CDR3: CASSTSGISPLHF

V: TRBV5-1
J: TRBJ2-5
D: -
CDR3: CASSFVQMTGETQYF

V: TRBV11-2
J: TRBJ2-7
D: -
CDR3: CASSLGRGLGGYEQYF

V: TRBV19
J: TRBJ2-2
D: TRBD1
CDR3: CASSPRTGGGGELFF

V: TRBV12-3/TRBV12-4
J: TRBJ2-5
D: -
CDR3: CASSTRPQETQYF

V: TRBV6-1
J: TRBJ1-2
D: TRBD1
CDR3: CASAGTGFFGYTF

V: TRBV28
J: TRBJ2-7
D: -
CDR3: CASSFPGREQYF

V: TRBV27
J: TRBJ1-5
D: -
CDR3: CASSLRRPNQPQHF

V: TRBV6-5
J: TRBJ2-7
D: -
CDR3: CASSYRQGSSYEQYF

V: TRBV28
J: TRBJ1-2
D: TRBD1
CDR3: CASTKGQVPGYTF

V: TRBV12-3/TRBV12-4
J: TRBJ1-5
D: -
CDR3: CASSGRGFRNQPQHF

V: TRBV4-1
J: TRBJ1-2
D: -
CDR3: CASSQDIEGGYTF

V: TRBV20-1
J: TRBJ2-7
D: -
CDR3: CSATGTRKDYEQYF

V: TRBV6-1
J: TRBJ2-7
D: -
CDR3: CASVSGASYEQYF

V: TRBV15
J: TRBJ2-7
D: -
CDR3: CATSRDTGGLHEQYF

V: TRBV12-3/TRBV12-4
J: TRBJ1-1
D: TRBD1
CDR3: CASSTRDRNTEAFF

V: TRBV12-3/TRBV12-4
J: TRBJ1-1
D: TRBD1
CDR3: CASTQGGVREAFF

V: TRBV7-8
J: TRBJ1-1
D: -
CDR3: CASSLVRSTEAFF

V: TRBV6-2/TRBV6-3
J: TRBJ2-5
D: -
CDR3: CASSSPQVPQYF

V: TRBV30
J: TRBJ2-7
D: TRBD1
CDR3: CAWSPGTDYEQYF